Listed here are 20 T cell receptor beta chains from one sample, sequenced in a study of cytomegalovirus exposure and HLA in healthy donors. The PCR employed 60 Vbeta primers together with 13 Jbeta primers. Libraries were prepared by immunoSEQ multiplex PCR; TCRdb keeps only in-frame clonotypes and omits some of them. The sample lists more than 110,000 clones; around 80% were seen once. The sequenced sample was PBMCs. All receptors come from a man aged 50 to 59 in good health and CMV-seronegative.

This clone was found many times. CDR3: CASTPGRREKLFF. The CDR3, as DNA: TGTGCCAGCACTCCCGGGAGGAGGGAAAAACTGTTTTTT. The genes are TRBV6-5 and TRBJ1-4; D not resolved. Germline V gives CDR1 MNHEY, CDR2 SVGAGI. This CDR3 has 13 amino acids. With 7 bases removed from V and 8 bases from J, the gap between germline ends came to 14 bases.

The V and J genes are TRBV30 and TRBJ2-6, with 10 bases fitting TRBD2. Germline lookup yields CDR1 GTSNPN and CDR2 SVGIG (reference sequence). This CDR3 comprises 16 residues. Trimming took 6 bases from V and 0 from J; bases not matched to a gene: 5. CDR3 coding DNA: TGTGCCTGTTCTAGCGGGGGTAGCTCTGGGGCCAACGTCCTGACTTTC. This codes for CACSSGGSSGANVLTF.

V is TRBV5-8 and J is TRBJ1-2, with TRBD1 matching over 9 bases. Losses at the gene ends were 0 bases for V and 5 bases for J; bases not matched to a gene: 5. This CDR3 has 15 residues. CDR1 and CDR2 from the germline V gene are SGHTS and YDEGEE. In DNA form, the CDR3 reads TGTGCCAGCAGCTTGGTACAGGGGGCTCTGTATGGCTACACCTTC. Encoded protein: CASSLVQGALYGYTF.

This clone was observed a handful of times. This chain connects TRBV5-5 to TRBJ2-1, with 12 bases aligning to TRBD1. V was clipped by 4 bases and J by 9 bases; unmatched bases: 11. The CDR3 loop spans 16 amino acids. The germline V gene has CDR1 SGHKS and CDR2 YYEKEE (reference sequence). CDR3 in DNA: TGTGCCAGCAGCACAAGGGACAGGGGGCGAGACGGTGAGCAGTTCTTC. This encodes CASSTRDRGRDGEQFF. Full variable domain (outside the CDR3, taken from reference TRBV5-5 and TRBJ2-1): DAGVTQSPTHLIKTRGQQVTLRCSPISGHKSVSWYQQVLGQGPQFIFQYYEKEERGRGNFPDRFSARQFPNYSSELNVNALLLGDSALYLCASSTRDRGRDGEQFFGPGTRLTVL.

The V gene is TRBV19, the J gene TRBJ2-7, with 7 bases lining up with TRBD1. The J segment lost 4 bases and the V segment lost 6 bases, leaving 9 bases of the junction unmatched. The CDR3 runs 14 residues. Per the germline V gene, CDR1 is LNHDA and CDR2 is SQIVND (reference sequence). The CDR3 spells CASSPGTELYEQYF. The CDR3 DNA reads as TGTGCCAGTAGCCCCGGGACAGAATTATACGAGCAGTACTTC.

This clone was found once. V and J are TRBV28 and TRBJ2-7; 7 bases align to TRBD1. CDR3 length: 14 residues. V trimming: 5 bases; J trimming: 2 bases; junction bases outside the gene matches: 6. The germline CDR1 and CDR2 sequences are MDHEN and SYDVKM. CDR3: CASSKGGSTYEQYF. The CDR3 region has the DNA TGTGCCAGCAGTAAAGGGGGCAGCACCTACGAGCAGTACTTC.

A remark on this clone: This CDR3 is also generated by other DNA sequences in the sample. The chain uses TRBV6-5 and TRBJ1-1; D unclear. The V gene lost 6 bases and the J gene lost 3 bases, with 5 bases spanning the gap. Germline values: CDR1 MNHEY, CDR2 SVGAGI. The CDR3 loop spans 11 amino acids. In DNA form, the CDR3 reads TGTGCCAGCAGCCGGGACACTGAAGCTTTCTTT. Its translation: CASSRDTEAFF.

The chain recombines TRBV7-9 with TRBJ1-1; D might be TRBD1 (5 bases). The V end lost 1 base, the J end lost 10 bases, and 10 bases lay between the germline ends. Per the germline V gene, CDR1 is SEHNR and CDR2 is FQNEAQ (reference sequence). This CDR3 has 12 amino acids. CDR3 sequence (DNA): TGTGCCAGCAGCTTAGTCGGGGGGGGAGCTTTCTTT. Translating it yields CASSLVGGGAFF. Filled out from reference TRBV7-9 and TRBJ1-1, the complete variable domain reads DTGVSQNPRHKITKRGQNVTFRCDPISEHNRLYWYRQTLGQGPEFLTYFQNEAQLEKSRLLSDRFSAERPKGSFSTLEIQRTEQGDSAMYLCASSLVGGGAFFGQGTRLTVV.

The rearrangement links TRBV9 to TRBJ1-1; D uncertain. The CDR3 covers 13 residues. V lost 4 bases to trimming and J lost 3 bases, with 10 bases between them. Germline V CDR1 and CDR2: SGDLS, YYNGEE. The DNA for the CDR3 is TGTGCCAGCAGCCAAGCGAAGGACACTGAAGCTTTCTTT. It codes for CASSQAKDTEAFF.

The chain has TRBV10-1 and TRBJ2-1; D not resolved. V lost 3 bases and J lost 10, with 10 bases in between. The length of the CDR3 is 12 residues. CDR1 is WNHNN, CDR2 SYGVQD, per germline (reference sequence). The CDR3 DNA sequence: TGCGCCAGCAGTGAAGGTGACTGGGAGCAGTTCTTC. Translated, it gives CASSEGDWEQFF.

The genes are TRBV29-1 and TRBJ1-3; D might be TRBD1 (6 bases). This CDR3 is 13 amino acids long. V was trimmed by 3 bases and J by 2 bases, leaving 8 bases between them. The germline V gene encodes CDR1 SQVTM and CDR2 ANQGSEA. The CDR3 DNA sequence: TGCAGCGTTGAGGCAGGGGCTGGAAACACCATATATTTT. It encodes CSVEAGAGNTIYF.

V usage is TRBV6-5 and J usage is TRBJ2-5, with D possibly matching TRBD2 (5 bases). Trimming pared 4 bases from V and 5 bases from J, leaving 8 bases between. This CDR3 has 12 residues. The germline V gene has CDR1 MNHEY and CDR2 SVGAGI. CDR3 in DNA: TGTGCCAGCAGTTCGGGGTGGGAGACCCAGTACTTC. This gives the protein CASSSGWETQYF.

The chain links TRBV5-4 to TRBJ2-1; TRBD2 matches at 9 bases. Germline V gives CDR1 SGHNT, CDR2 YYREEE (reference sequence). This CDR3 is built from 16 residues. The V segment lost 9 bases and the J segment 5 bases; nucleotides outside the gene matches: 15. This CDR3 is CAIPKGGRGGDNEQFF. The CDR3 region has the DNA TGTGCCATCCCCAAGGGGGGGCGGGGGGGGGACAATGAGCAGTTCTTC.

This chain links TRBV7-3 with TRBJ2-2; 13 bases align to TRBD2. The CDR3 extends over 18 amino acids. Trimming at V came to 5 bases and at J to 5 bases, leaving 11 bases not matched to a gene. Germline assignment: CDR1 SGHTA and CDR2 FQGTGA. The CDR3 loop reads CASSPTSGREILTGELFF. Written as DNA, the CDR3 is TGTGCCAGCAGCCCTACTAGCGGGAGGGAAATACTGACCGGGGAGCTGTTTTTT. The whole variable domain, remainder taken from reference TRBV7-3 and TRBJ2-2, is GAGVSQTPSNKVTEKGKYVELRCDPISGHTALYWYRQSLGQGPEFLIYFQGTGAADDSGLPNDRFFAVRPEGSVSTLKIQRTERGDSAVYLCASSPTSGREILTGELFFGEGSRLTVL.

The chain links TRBV5-5 to TRBJ2-5, with 11 bases fitting TRBD2. CDR1 is SGHKS, CDR2 YYEKEE, per germline (reference sequence). After removal of 4 bases from V and 4 bases from J, the junction contained 9 bases not matched to a gene. The CDR3 contains 16 residues. DNA for the CDR3: TGTGCCAGCAGCCTAAATCCGACTAGCGGGACAGAGACCCAGTACTTC. Protein product: CASSLNPTSGTETQYF.

The chain combines TRBV13 with TRBJ2-3; TRBD2 matches 11 bases. Germline CDR1 PRHDT, CDR2 FYEKMQ (reference sequence). CDR3 length: 16 residues. The junction had 5 bases not matched to a gene; V was cut back by 0 bases and J by 6 bases. CDR3 loop: CASSLGLAGERDTQYF. The CDR3 nucleotides are TGTGCCAGCAGCTTAGGACTAGCGGGAGAACGCGATACGCAGTATTTT.

The CDR3: CASSLGGLPSGNTIYF. The CDR3 DNA follows: TGTGCCAGCAGCTTGGGAGGGTTGCCCTCTGGAAACACCATATATTTT. The chain carries TRBV5-4 and TRBJ1-3; D not resolved. Trimming cost V 0 bases and J 0 bases, with 10 bases left between them. Germline V lookup: CDR1 SGHNT, CDR2 YYREEE (reference sequence). There are 16 residues in the CDR3.

The gene calls are TRBV30 and TRBJ2-7, with 7 bases aligning to TRBD2. This CDR3 is 15 amino acids long. Germline lookup yields CDR1 GTSNPN and CDR2 SVGIG (reference sequence). The junction had 11 bases not matched to a gene; V was cut back by 3 bases and J by 3 bases. The CDR3 nucleotides are TGTGCCTGGAGGGGGATGGGAGGGGCGATCTACGAGCAGTACTTC. As protein: CAWRGMGGAIYEQYF.

J is TRBJ2-7 and V is TRBV21-1; TRBD1 is taken as the D call from the table, unchecked against the DNA. TRBV21-1 is a pseudogene locus. The CDR3 runs 15 residues. The CDR3 DNA follows: TGTGCCAGCAGCAAAGCAGGACAGGGGTCCTACGAGCAGTACTTC. Translated, it gives CASSKAGQGSYEQYF.

This chain uses TRBV6-1 with TRBJ1-1, with unresolved D. Trimming pared 6 bases from V and 1 base from J, leaving 9 bases between. The V gene's germline CDR1 is MNHNS and CDR2 SASEGT. This CDR3 has 13 residues. The CDR3 here is CASREHSNTEAFF. CDR3 DNA sequence: TGTGCCAGCAGAGAACATTCGAACACTGAAGCTTTCTTT.